The 10 T cell receptor beta chains reported below all come from one sample, sequenced in a study of shared clonotypes between healthy human individuals. Libraries were prepared by immunoSEQ multiplex PCR; TCRdb keeps only in-frame clonotypes and omits some of them. This sample has around 2,000,000 clones, with roughly 94% found just once. Input material: naive CD4+ T cells sorted from blood. Documented subset: CD45RA+ positively selected. The receptors shown here come from a man younger than 35 in good health.

This CDR3 is CASRSLAGGLKDYNEQFF. CDR3 DNA: TGCGCCAGCAGGAGTCTAGCGGGGGGCCTCAAAGACTACAATGAGCAGTTCTTC. The rearrangement links TRBV10-2 to TRBJ2-1; 11 nucleotides align to TRBD2. Germline V gives CDR1 WSHSY, CDR2 SAAADI. This CDR3 region has 18 residues. V gave up 6 bases and J gave up 3 bases; unmatched junction bases: 13.

The chain carries TRBV5-4 and TRBJ2-2; a weak D match, TRBD2 (5 bases). CDR3 length: 13 amino acids. V was trimmed by 3 bases and J by 5 bases, leaving 8 bases between them. Germline V gene sequence: CDR1 SGHNT, CDR2 YYREEE (reference sequence). The CDR3 bases are TGTGCCAGCAGCTCCCCGGGAACCGGGGAGCTGTTTTTT. It encodes CASSSPGTGELFF. The whole variable domain, filled in from reference TRBV5-4 and TRBJ2-2, reads ETGVTQSPTHLIKTRGQQVTLRCSSQSGHNTVSWYQQALGQGPQFIFQYYREEENGRGNFPPRFSGLQFPNYSSELNVNALELDDSALYLCASSSPGTGELFFGEGSRLTVL.

About this clone itself: This specimen includes other DNA sequences encoding the same CDR3. The V gene is TRBV5-4, the J gene TRBJ2-3, with TRBD2 matching over 10 bases. In germline, CDR1 is SGHNT, CDR2 YYREEE (reference sequence). V trimming: 1 base; J trimming: 1 base; junction bases outside the gene matches: 0. The CDR3 consists of 15 residues. CDR3 protein: CASSLLAGGTDTQYF. DNA for the CDR3: TGTGCCAGCAGCTTGCTAGCGGGGGGCACAGATACGCAGTATTTT.

The chain is built from TRBV10-2 and TRBJ2-7; D could derive from TRBD1 or TRBD2 (5 bases each). The germline V gene has CDR1 WSHSY and CDR2 SAAADI. This CDR3 has 15 amino acids. V was trimmed by 3 bases and J by 1 base, leaving 13 bases between them. The CDR3 here is CASSDPGTDSYEQYF. CDR3 nucleotide sequence: TGCGCCAGCAGTGACCCAGGGACGGATTCCTACGAGCAGTACTTC.

The chain employs TRBV5-1 and TRBJ2-2, with D perhaps assigned TRBD1 or TRBD2 (5 bases each). The CDR3 runs 14 residues. In germline, CDR1 is SGHRS, CDR2 YFSETQ. Deletions cut 4 bases from V and 5 bases from J, with 12 bases between. Written as DNA, the CDR3 is TGCGCCAGCAGCCTTCTGGGGGAGACCGGGGAGCTGTTTTTT. It translates to CASSLLGETGELFF.

About this clone: Other nucleotide sequences from this sample produce the same CDR3. V and J are TRBV27 and TRBJ2-2, with D unresolved. This CDR3 has 12 amino acids. CDR1 MNHEY and CDR2 SMNVEV come from the germline V gene (reference sequence). V lost 3 bases and J 5 bases, leaving 4 bases between the germline ends. The CDR3: CASSFRTGELFF. The CDR3 DNA is TGTGCCAGCAGTTTCCGAACCGGGGAGCTGTTTTTT.

The chain is built from TRBV6-4 and TRBJ2-7, with TRBD2 identical over 11 bases. The V segment lost 4 bases and the J segment 4 bases; nucleotides outside the gene matches: 9. The CDR3 totals 16 residues. The germline V gene has CDR1 MRHNA and CDR2 SNTAGT. The CDR3 DNA follows: TGTGCCAGCAGTGCTCCGACTAGCGGGATGCGTTACGAGCAGTACTTC. Residues: CASSAPTSGMRYEQYF.

This chain joins TRBV18 and TRBJ1-1, with D possibly TRBD1 on 5 matching bases. The V end lost 5 bases, the J end lost 1 base, and 11 bases lay between the germline ends. The CDR3 totals 14 residues. The germline gives CDR1 KGHSH, CDR2 LQKENI. The CDR3 region is CASSFDSKNTEAFF. The DNA for the CDR3 is TGTGCCAGCTCATTTGACAGTAAGAACACTGAAGCTTTCTTT.

The chain is built from TRBV5-1 and TRBJ1-1; a possible D gene is TRBD1 (6 bases). This CDR3 contains 13 residues. Trimming cost V 3 bases and J 10 bases, with 16 bases left between them. Germline V lookup: CDR1 SGHRS, CDR2 YFSETQ. CDR3 bases: TGCGCCAGCAGCTCCACAGGGAGTGGGCGAGCTTTCTTT. Amino acids: CASSSTGSGRAFF.

This clone was seen a few times. Other DNA sequences of this sample code for an identical CDR3. J is TRBJ1-5 and V is TRBV6-1; 8 bases match TRBD1. CDR1 MNHNS and CDR2 SASEGT come from the germline V gene. The CDR3 runs 17 residues. Germline trimming cut 2 bases from V and 0 bases from J; bases unmatched to any gene: 6. CDR3 in amino acids: CASSERRQGNSNQPQHF. In DNA form, the CDR3 reads TGTGCCAGCAGTGAACGACGACAGGGGAATAGCAATCAGCCCCAGCATTTT.